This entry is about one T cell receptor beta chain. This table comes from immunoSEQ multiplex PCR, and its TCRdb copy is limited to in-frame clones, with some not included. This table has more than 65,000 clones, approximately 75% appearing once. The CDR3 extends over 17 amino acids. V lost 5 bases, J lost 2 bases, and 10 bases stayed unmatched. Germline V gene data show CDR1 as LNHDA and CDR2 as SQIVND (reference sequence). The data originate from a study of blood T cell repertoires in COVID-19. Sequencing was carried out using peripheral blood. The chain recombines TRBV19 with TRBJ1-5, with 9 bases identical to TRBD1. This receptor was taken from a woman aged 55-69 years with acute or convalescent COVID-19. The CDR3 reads CASSRDREVGGNQPQHF. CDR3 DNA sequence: TGTGCCAGTAGTCGGGACAGGGAAGTGGGTGGCAATCAGCCCCAGCATTTT.